The 28 T cell receptor beta chains below come from one sample, sequenced in a study of PD-1 blockade in classical Hodgkin lymphoma. Autologous stem cell transplantation was followed by relapse in every patient, and brentuximab vedotin exposure varied. Measured with immunoSEQ multiplex PCR; TCRdb has only the in-frame clones, and not every one. Of tens of thousands of clones in the sample, roughly 70% are singletons; the top ten hold over 15%. The source was peripheral blood mononuclear cells (PBMCs), collected at baseline. These receptors all come from a human donor with classical Hodgkin lymphoma.

The chain links TRBV30 to TRBJ2-2; D call uncertain. Per germline, CDR1 GTSNPN and CDR2 SVGIG (reference sequence). Trimming cost V 2 bases and J 0 bases, with 7 bases left between them. The length of the CDR3 is 14 residues. CDR3 nucleotide sequence: TGTGCCTGGAGTCCTCGAACGAACACCGGGGAGCTGTTTTTT. It yields the protein CAWSPRTNTGELFF.

This sequence joins TRBV27 and TRBJ1-4; 10 bases align to TRBD1. V dropped 10 bases and J dropped 6; count of bases not matched to a gene: 8. Germline CDR1 MNHEY, CDR2 SMNVEV (reference sequence). The CDR3 loop spans 14 amino acids. The CDR3 spells CATKSGTGDEKLFF. For the CDR3, the DNA is TGTGCCACCAAATCCGGGACAGGGGATGAAAAACTGTTTTTT.

The genes are TRBV5-1 and TRBJ2-5; D could derive from TRBD1 or TRBD2 (5 bases each). The CDR3 contains 14 residues. V lost 0 bases and J lost 5, with 11 bases in between. CDR1 is SGHRS and CDR2 is YFSETQ in the germline V gene. The CDR3 sequence is CASSLERGVETQYF. Written as DNA, the CDR3 is TGCGCCAGCAGCTTGGAACGGGGCGTCGAGACCCAGTACTTC. The complete variable domain, with remaining parts taken from reference TRBV5-1 and TRBJ2-5, reads KAGVTQTPRYLIKTRGQQVTLSCSPISGHRSVSWYQQTPGQGLQFLFEYFSETQRNKGNFPGRFSGRQFSNSRSEMNVSTLELGDSALYLCASSLERGVETQYFGPGTRLLVL.

This chain connects TRBV7-2 to TRBJ1-1; D not certain. This CDR3 spans 10 amino acids. The germline V gene encodes CDR1 SGHTA and CDR2 FQGNSA. The ends were cut back, 1 base at V and 11 bases at J, with 5 bases in the middle. CDR3 nucleotides: TGTGCCAGCAGCTTAGGCGCCGCTTTCTTT. It translates to CASSLGAAFF.

V gene TRBV9 combines with J gene TRBJ1-2; no reliable D call. Germline assignment: CDR1 SGDLS and CDR2 YYNGEE. V shed 6 bases and J shed 8 bases, with 17 bases lying between them. CDR3 length equals 13 residues. The CDR3 loop is CASTEALIPGYTF. The CDR3 DNA follows: TGTGCCAGCACAGAGGCCCTGATCCCCGGCTACACCTTC.

The chain is built from TRBV30 and TRBJ2-3; D not certain. Germline V gene data show CDR1 as GTSNPN and CDR2 as SVGIG (reference sequence). Trimming stripped 6 bases from V and 6 bases from J, with 19 bases between. This CDR3 has 14 amino acids. The CDR3 nucleotides read TGTGCCTGCTCCCTGGCGGTCTTCGGGGATACGCAGTATTTT. Protein product: CACSLAVFGDTQYF.

This clone is a singleton in its sample. The chain employs TRBV29-1 and TRBJ1-4; unclear D gene. Germline assignment: CDR1 SQVTM and CDR2 ANQGSEA. This CDR3 has 13 amino acids. Trimming cost V 4 bases and J 11 bases, with 17 bases left between them. The CDR3 reads CSVGHDGISKLFF. CDR3 sequence (DNA): TGCAGCGTTGGGCATGACGGGATATCTAAACTGTTTTTT.

V is TRBV7-2 and J is TRBJ2-5; 8 bases are shared with TRBD2. Trimming removed 5 bases from V and 4 bases from J; junction bases left unmatched: 6. Germline V CDR1 and CDR2: SGHTA, FQGNSA. This CDR3 is built from 14 residues. The CDR3 DNA is TGTGCCAGCAGCACCGGGACTAGTGTAGAGACCCAGTACTTC. As protein: CASSTGTSVETQYF. The variable domain in full, with the rest retrieved from reference TRBV7-2 and TRBJ2-5, is GAGVSQSPSNKVTEKGKDVELRCDPISGHTALYWYRQSLGQGLEFLIYFQGNSAPDKSGLPSDRFSAERTGGSVSTLTIQRTQQEDSAVYLCASSTGTSVETQYFGPGTRLLVL.

This clone has just a few counts. The chain couples TRBV5-4 to TRBJ1-2, with a possible D match to TRBD1 (5 bases). The CDR3 has 13 residues. V lost 3 bases, J lost 10 bases, and 16 bases lay in between. CDR1 is SGHNT, CDR2 YYREEE, per germline (reference sequence). The CDR3 is CASSYTTREDYTF. CDR3 coding DNA: TGTGCCAGCAGCTACACCACCAGGGAAGACTACACCTTC.

This clone was observed once. The chain carries TRBV5-6 and TRBJ2-7, with 10 positions matching TRBD1. Germline-derived CDR1 and CDR2 are SGHDT and YYEEEE. The V segment lost 3 bases and the J segment 5 bases; nucleotides outside the gene matches: 5. This CDR3 spans 14 amino acids. CDR3 region: CASSSPGQGNEQYV. The CDR3 nucleotides are TGTGCCAGCAGCTCACCGGGACAGGGGAACGAGCAGTACGTC.

This chain's CDR3 is CASSRIQSSYNSPLHF. The CDR3 region has the DNA TGTGCCAGCAGCCGGATCCAGAGCTCCTATAATTCACCCCTCCACTTT. This rearrangement joins TRBV7-9 to TRBJ1-6; D gene ambiguous. There are 16 residues in the CDR3. The germline V and J ends were trimmed by 5 bases and 0 bases, with 11 bases remaining between them. The germline V gene encodes CDR1 SEHNR and CDR2 FQNEAQ (reference sequence).

This clone was picked up a small number of times. V is TRBV10-3 and J is TRBJ1-5; D call uncertain. Trimming took 2 bases from V and 3 from J, leaving 8 bases between them. The CDR3 extends over 14 amino acids. Germline loops: CDR1 ENHRY, CDR2 SYGVKD. The CDR3 DNA reads TGTGCCATCAGTGAGGGCAGAACCAATCAGCCCCAGCATTTT. It is translated as CAISEGRTNQPQHF.

This clone was seen only a few times. The rearrangement links TRBV30 to TRBJ2-7, with TRBD1 matching over 9 bases. This CDR3 is built from 15 residues. Germline lookup yields CDR1 GTSNPN and CDR2 SVGIG (reference sequence). V was pared by 2 bases and J by 2 bases, with 7 bases of the junction left unmatched. The CDR3 DNA sequence: TGTGCCTGGAGTCTCCGGGGGACAGGGACCTACGAGCAGTACTTC. Its translation: CAWSLRGTGTYEQYF.

The V call is TRBV5-1, the J call TRBJ1-4, with D unclear. The CDR3 runs to 14 residues. The ends were cut back, 4 bases at V and 3 bases at J, with 10 bases in the middle. Germline assignment: CDR1 SGHRS and CDR2 YFSETQ. CDR3 in DNA: TGCGCCAGCAGCGTCAATACCCCTAATGAAAAACTGTTTTTT. Amino acid sequence: CASSVNTPNEKLFF.

J is TRBJ1-3 and V is TRBV2; weak D call: TRBD1 (6 bases). V shed 3 bases and J shed 3 bases, with 15 bases lying between them. Germline V CDR1 and CDR2: SNHLY, FYNNEI. CDR3 length equals 16 residues. The CDR3 sequence is CASSEDRLSLGNTIYF. As DNA, the CDR3 is TGTGCCAGCAGTGAGGACAGACTTTCTCTTGGAAACACCATATATTTT.

The CDR3 protein is CASSPQGQLPTNEQFF. CDR3 nucleotides: TGTGCCAGCAGCCCACAGGGACAGCTTCCTACTAATGAGCAGTTCTTC. V usage is TRBV5-4 and J usage is TRBJ2-1; TRBD1 matches 7 bases. The V gene's germline CDR1 is SGHNT and CDR2 YYREEE (reference sequence). Trimming took 4 bases from V and 7 from J; bases not matched to a gene: 14. This CDR3 is built from 16 residues.

The chain combines TRBV7-3 with TRBJ2-7; 12 bases map to TRBD2. The V gene end was trimmed by 4 bases and the J gene end by 4 bases; junction bases not matched to a gene: 5. There are 15 residues in the CDR3. Looked up from germline, CDR1 is SGHTA and CDR2 is FQGTGA. Written as DNA, the CDR3 is TGTGCCAGCAGCTCGACTAGCGGGGGCCCATACGAGCAGTACTTC. Translating it yields CASSSTSGGPYEQYF.

By share, this clone counts as medium-sized (0.01 to 0.1%). The J gene is TRBJ1-5, the V gene TRBV6-1, with 9 nucleotides matching TRBD1. The CDR3 length is 15 residues. V lost 3 bases to trimming and J lost 5 bases; unmatched junction nucleotides: 5. In germline, CDR1 is MNHNS, CDR2 SASEGT. CDR3 sequence (DNA): TGTGCCAGCAGTGAGCCCGACAGGGGGGATCAGCCCCAGCATTTT. This sequence encodes CASSEPDRGDQPQHF.

The rearrangement links TRBV5-6 to TRBJ1-1; the D is unclear. This CDR3 has 14 residues. CDR1 and CDR2 from the germline V gene are SGHDT and YYEEEE. Between the trimmed V and J ends, which lost 4 bases and 1 base, there was a span of 11 bases. The CDR3 bases are TGTGCCAGCAGCCCGGAACCCAGGAACACTGAAGCTTTCTTT. Residues: CASSPEPRNTEAFF.

In its sample, this clone ranks as large (0.1 to 1%). The chain employs TRBV29-1 and TRBJ1-4; tentative D call: TRBD1 (5 bases). Germline CDR1 SQVTM, CDR2 ANQGSEA. V lost 4 bases to trimming and J lost 6 bases, with 18 bases between them. The CDR3 has 15 amino acids. The chain's CDR3 is CSVGGDFKSHEKLFF. DNA for the CDR3: TGCAGCGTTGGCGGGGACTTCAAATCCCATGAAAAACTGTTTTTT.

The chain links TRBV7-6 to TRBJ2-7; possible D gene TRBD2, 6 bases. The ends were cut back, 4 bases at V and 4 bases at J, with 17 bases in the middle. From germline, CDR1 is SGHVS and CDR2 FNYEAQ. This CDR3 is built from 15 residues. In nucleotides, the CDR3 is TGTGCCAGCAGCTCTAGGCTGAGCGGGCGGTACGAGCAGTACTTC. Translation: CASSSRLSGRYEQYF.

The CDR3 protein is CASSRPGDRGSYNEQFF. The CDR3 bases are TGTGCCAGCAGTCGCCCCGGGGACAGGGGATCCTACAATGAGCAGTTCTTC. The chain carries TRBV27 and TRBJ2-1; 10 bases are shared with TRBD1. From germline, CDR1 is MNHEY and CDR2 SMNVEV (reference sequence). The length of the CDR3 is 17 residues. V shed 5 bases, J shed 1 base, and the junction held 8 bases outside the gene matches.

V gene TRBV10-2 combines with J gene TRBJ2-5; 7 nucleotides agree with TRBD2. The V gene's germline CDR1 is WSHSY and CDR2 SAAADI. The trim removed 2 bases at V and 4 bases at J, leaving 16 bases unmatched. The CDR3 totals 18 residues. In DNA, the CDR3 is TGCGCCAGCAGTGAGCCAAGGGGAGGGAGTAGCAATGGAGAGACCCAGTACTTC. Its translation is CASSEPRGGSSNGETQYF.

By share, this clone ranks as medium-sized. V and J are TRBV7-9 and TRBJ1-2; D possibly corresponds to TRBD1 (6 bases). CDR3 length equals 14 residues. V lost 5 bases and J lost 5, with 15 bases in between. Per germline, CDR1 SEHNR and CDR2 FQNEAQ (reference sequence). The CDR3 is CASSPEGGPYGYTF. The DNA for the CDR3 is TGTGCCAGCAGCCCCGAGGGGGGTCCTTATGGCTACACCTTC.

The chain employs TRBV18 and TRBJ2-3, with D uncertain. V lost 1 base to trimming and J lost 4 bases, with 12 bases between them. Germline V gene data show CDR1 as KGHSH and CDR2 as LQKENI. The CDR3 is 15 residues long. This CDR3 is CASSPRVGRADTQYF. CDR3 nucleotides: TGTGCCAGCTCACCACGTGTGGGTAGGGCAGATACGCAGTATTTT. The full variable domain, completed using reference TRBV18 and TRBJ2-3, is NAGVMQNPRHLVRRRGQEARLRCSPMKGHSHVYWYRQLPEEGLKFMVYLQKENIIDESGMPKERFSAEFPKEGPSILRIQQVVRGDSAAYFCASSPRVGRADTQYFGPGTRLTVL.

The J gene is TRBJ2-1, the V gene TRBV9; 12 bases map to TRBD2. The CDR3 runs 16 residues. J gave up 7 bases and V 4 bases, and 9 bases lay outside the gene matches. Germline V CDR1 and CDR2: SGDLS, YYNGEE. The DNA of the CDR3 is TGTGCCAGCAGCTTCGGACTAGCGGGGAGGGGGAATGAGCAGTTCTTC. The encoded protein is CASSFGLAGRGNEQFF.

The chain combines TRBV7-2 with TRBJ2-3; TRBD2 is a possible D gene (5 bases). V shed 1 base and J shed 2 bases, with 10 bases lying between them. The CDR3 spans 15 residues. Germline values: CDR1 SGHTA, CDR2 FQGNSA. The DNA for the CDR3 is TGTGCCAGCAGCTTAGGGCCGGGGATCACAGATACGCAGTATTTT. It yields the protein CASSLGPGITDTQYF.

To note about this clone: The junction does not match germline at one end; this may be a read error. The J gene is TRBJ1-5, the V gene TRBV10-3; 9 bases line up with TRBD1. CDR1 and CDR2 from the germline V gene are ENHRY and SYGVKD. The CDR3 has 15 amino acids. The chain's CDR3 is CASSEPDRGDQPQHF. The DNA for the CDR3 is TGTGCCAGCAGTGAGCCCGACAGGGGGGATCAGCCCCAGCATTTT.